The rows below give T cell receptor beta chains drawn from one sample of a study of shared clonotypes between healthy human individuals. The table came from immunoSEQ multiplex PCR; TCRdb's copy has only in-frame clones and leaves some out. In the table there are 950,000 to 1,100,000 clones, around 74% of which are singletons. Sequenced input: memory CD4+ T cells sorted from blood. These receptors originate from a man younger than 30 in good health. Both conserved end residues are part of each CDR3. The D gene is left open where the match is weak. Clone sizes are given selectively: once, few, many, or a class where the clone is expanded.

J gene: TRBJ1-1; clone size: once; D gene: .; V gene: TRBV4-1; CDR3 DNA: TGCGCCAGCAGCCCGCGGACAGTCGGGAACACTGAAGCTTTCTTT; CDR3 protein: CASSPRTVGNTEAFF
J gene: TRBJ2-2; clone size: few; D gene: TRBD2; V gene: TRBV14; CDR3 DNA: TGTGCCAGCAGCCTATATTTGCGGGAGATCTTGAACACCGGGGAGCTGTTTTTT; CDR3 protein: CASSLYLREILNTGELFF
J gene: TRBJ1-2; clone size: .; D gene: .; V gene: TRBV30; CDR3 DNA: TGTGCCTGGAGTGCCGAGCCGGGGGGGCTTGGCTACACCTTC; CDR3 protein: CAWSAEPGGLGYTF
J gene: TRBJ1-4; clone size: .; D gene: TRBD1; V gene: TRBV19; CDR3 DNA: TGTGCCAGTAGTCTCCGGGACAGGGTCGCAACTAATGAAAAACTGTTTTTT; CDR3 protein: CASSLRDRVATNEKLFF
J gene: TRBJ2-1; clone size: .; D gene: .; V gene: TRBV7-2; CDR3 DNA: TGTGCCAGCAGCTTAGTAGGGGGACCTGACAATGAGCAGTTCTTC; CDR3 protein: CASSLVGGPDNEQFF
J gene: TRBJ2-5; clone size: once; D gene: .; V gene: TRBV18; CDR3 DNA: TGTGCCAGCTCACCAAGGCAGCAAGAGACCCAGTACTTC; CDR3 protein: CASSPRQQETQYF
J gene: TRBJ1-4; clone size: .; D gene: TRBD1; V gene: TRBV10-2; CDR3 DNA: TGCGCCAGCAGTGAGGGATTCGACAGGGGAGGGGATGAAAAACTGTTTTTT; CDR3 protein: CASSEGFDRGGDEKLFF
J gene: TRBJ2-3; clone size: .; D gene: TRBD2; V gene: TRBV5-6; CDR3 DNA: TGTGCCAGCAGCGGCGGACTAGCTACTAGCACAGATACGCAGTATTTT; CDR3 protein: CASSGGLATSTDTQYF
J gene: TRBJ2-5; clone size: once; D gene: .; V gene: TRBV9; CDR3 DNA: TGTGCCAGCAGCGTCCAGAGTAGCGGTCAAGAGACCCAGTACTTC; CDR3 protein: CASSVQSSGQETQYF
J gene: TRBJ2-3; clone size: .; D gene: TRBD2; V gene: TRBV29-1; CDR3 DNA: TGCAGCGGAAGAACTAGCGGACTCCCGGTTCCGCAGTATTTT; CDR3 protein: CSGRTSGLPVPQYF
J gene: TRBJ2-7; clone size: .; D gene: TRBD1; V gene: TRBV5-1; CDR3 DNA: TGCGCCAGCAGCTCTCGGACAGGGGGCTGGGAGCAGTACTTC; CDR3 protein: CASSSRTGGWEQYF
J gene: TRBJ1-1; clone size: .; D gene: .; V gene: TRBV6-6; CDR3 DNA: TGTGCCAGCAGCTCTCCGGGGACTGAAGCTTTCTTT; CDR3 protein: CASSSPGTEAFF
J gene: TRBJ2-4; clone size: .; D gene: .; V gene: TRBV7-9; CDR3 DNA: TGTGCCAGCAGCCCTCTCTCGGACAGCAAAAACATTCAGTACTTC; CDR3 protein: CASSPLSDSKNIQYF